The next 23 T cell receptor beta chains were all read from a single sample in a study of shared clonotypes between healthy human individuals. The table came from immunoSEQ multiplex PCR; TCRdb's copy has only in-frame clones and leaves some out. The sample yields around 2,100,000 clones, approximately 95% seen once. Naive-designated CD8 cells lacked CD45RO, were positively enriched for CCR7, and omitted terminally differentiated effector memory CD45RA+ cells. Sequencing was performed on naive CD8+ T cells sorted from blood. The receptors here all came from a man aged 18 to 30 in good health.

This chain uses TRBV13 with TRBJ2-7, with D possibly being TRBD1 or TRBD2 (5 bases each). The CDR3 is 15 residues long. Germline V lookup: CDR1 PRHDT, CDR2 FYEKMQ (reference sequence). Trimming stripped 5 bases from V and 5 bases from J, with 19 bases between. The CDR3: CASSAPRDGVDEQYF. In DNA, the CDR3 is TGTGCCAGCAGCGCGCCTCGGGACGGCGTCGACGAGCAGTACTTC.

As to this clone: Other DNA sequences in the sample encode the same CDR3. The chain joins TRBV6-1 to TRBJ1-1; no clear D. CDR1 is MNHNS and CDR2 is SASEGT in the germline V gene. The CDR3 loop spans 12 amino acids. Trimming removed 3 bases from V and 5 bases from J, with 7 bases in between. CDR3 loop: CASSDPGTEAFF. The CDR3 DNA is TGTGCCAGCAGTGATCCGGGGACTGAAGCTTTCTTT.

The chain couples TRBV6-1 to TRBJ2-4; maybe TRBD2 (6 bases). CDR3 length: 14 amino acids. CDR1 MNHNS and CDR2 SASEGT come from the germline V gene. Trimming took 6 bases from V and 8 from J, leaving 17 bases between them. CDR3 in amino acids: CASRETSFEDIQYF. CDR3 nucleotides: TGTGCCAGCAGGGAGACTAGTTTTGAGGACATTCAGTACTTC.

This sequence joins TRBV11-2 and TRBJ2-2, with D possibly being TRBD2 (5 bases). Germline V gene data show CDR1 as SGHAT and CDR2 as FQNNGV. V was shortened by 5 bases and J by 8 bases, with 18 bases between the two germline ends. This CDR3 has 15 amino acids. CDR3 sequence: CASSPYSAGGGELFF. The CDR3 region has the DNA TGTGCCAGCAGCCCTTATTCTGCTGGCGGGGGGGAGCTGTTTTTT.

The J gene is TRBJ2-3, the V gene TRBV6-5; D may be TRBD1 or TRBD2 (6 bases each). V lost 4 bases and J 1 base, leaving 12 bases between the germline ends. Germline CDR1 and CDR2: MNHEY and SVGAGI. The CDR3 sequence is 15 residues long. This chain's CDR3 is CASSLGGLRTDTQYF. CDR3 bases: TGTGCCAGCAGTTTAGGGGGACTTCGCACAGATACGCAGTATTTT.

The chain recombines TRBV30 with TRBJ2-4; 10 bases map to TRBD2. This CDR3 contains 12 residues. Per germline, CDR1 GTSNPN and CDR2 SVGIG (reference sequence). With V trimmed by 5 bases and J by 13 bases, 8 bases remained unmatched. CDR3 in DNA: TGTGCCTGGGAAAGGACTAGCGGAGAACAGTACTTC. It is translated as CAWERTSGEQYF.

The genes are TRBV7-9 and TRBJ2-2; 11 nucleotides match TRBD2. The CDR3 sequence is 17 residues long. With 6 bases clipped from V and 0 bases from J, the junction kept 6 bases outside the gene matches. In germline, CDR1 is SEHNR, CDR2 FQNEAQ (reference sequence). The CDR3 nucleotides are TGTGCCAGCAGTTCCGGACTAGCGGGCACGAACACCGGGGAGCTGTTTTTT. Protein: CASSSGLAGTNTGELFF.

Points on this clone: This may be a read error: a much more frequent sequence differs by one nucleotide. The chain uses TRBV9 and TRBJ2-2; D uncertain. The CDR3 length is 12 residues. Looked up from germline, CDR1 is SGDLS and CDR2 is YYNGEE. Trimming pared 4 bases from V and 1 base from J, leaving 2 bases between. The CDR3 spells CASSKNTGELFF. As DNA, the CDR3 is TGTGCCAGCAGCAAGAACACCGGGGAGCTGTTTTTT.

The rearrangement uses TRBV7-9 and TRBJ1-1; the match to TRBD1 covers 7 bases. Germline V gene lookup returns CDR1 SEHNR and CDR2 FQNEAQ (reference sequence). Germline trimming cut 2 bases from V and 2 bases from J; bases unmatched to any gene: 5. The CDR3 loop spans 15 amino acids. The CDR3 sequence is CASSLKGAANTEAFF. As DNA, the CDR3 is TGTGCCAGCAGCTTAAAGGGGGCAGCCAACACTGAAGCTTTCTTT.

V and J are TRBV5-4 and TRBJ2-7; 12 positions agree with TRBD2. Germline V gene sequence: CDR1 SGHNT, CDR2 YYREEE (reference sequence). Trimming cost V 4 bases and J 2 bases; bases outside gene matches: 4. The CDR3 contains 15 residues. CDR3 protein: CASSPLAGGTYEQYF. The CDR3 nucleotides are TGTGCCAGCAGCCCACTAGCGGGAGGTACCTACGAGCAGTACTTC.

The chain couples TRBV11-1 to TRBJ2-5; TRBD1 matches 7 bases. There are 16 residues in the CDR3. J lost 2 bases, V lost 5 bases, and 11 bases had no gene match. The germline V gene has CDR1 SGHAT and CDR2 FQDESV (reference sequence). The CDR3 loop is CASSPRDGDSQETQYF. Written as DNA, the CDR3 is TGTGCCAGCAGCCCTCGGGATGGGGACAGTCAAGAGACCCAGTACTTC.

This sequence joins TRBV6-6 and TRBJ1-1; D perhaps matches TRBD1 (5 bases). V lost 10 bases and J 5 bases, leaving 17 bases between the germline ends. This CDR3 is 13 amino acids long. Per the germline V gene, CDR1 is MNHNY and CDR2 is SVGAGI (reference sequence). The chain's CDR3 is CATPQGEGTEAFF. The CDR3 DNA follows: TGTGCCACTCCCCAGGGAGAGGGTACTGAAGCTTTCTTT.

The chain has TRBV30 and TRBJ1-2, with D maybe TRBD1 (6 bases). V was trimmed by 7 bases and J by 6 bases, leaving 18 bases between them. The CDR3 spans 13 residues. Germline CDR1 and CDR2: GTSNPN and SVGIG (reference sequence). This CDR3 is CASLPRDNNGYTF. Written as DNA, the CDR3 is TGTGCCTCCCTCCCCCGGGACAATAATGGCTACACCTTC.

V and J are TRBV11-2 and TRBJ2-1; D is uncertain. V lost 0 bases and J lost 4, with 4 bases in between. CDR1 is SGHAT and CDR2 is FQNNGV in the germline V gene. CDR3 length: 13 amino acids. CDR3 nucleotide sequence: TGTGCCAGCAGCTTAGAGGGTTACAATGAGCAGTTCTTC. Amino acid sequence: CASSLEGYNEQFF. Filled out from reference TRBV11-2 and TRBJ2-1, the complete variable domain reads EAGVAQSPRYKIIEKRQSVAFWCNPISGHATLYWYQQILGQGPKLLIQFQNNGVVDDSQLPKDRFSAERLKGVDSTLKIQPAKLEDSAVYLCASSLEGYNEQFFGPGTRLTVL.

The genes are TRBV11-1 and TRBJ2-6; no firm D call. This CDR3 region has 14 residues. Germline assignment: CDR1 SGHAT and CDR2 FQDESV (reference sequence). V lost 2 bases and J lost 0, with 2 bases in between. The CDR3 loop reads CASSLSSGANVLTF. CDR3 sequence (DNA): TGTGCCAGCAGCTTAAGCTCTGGGGCCAACGTCCTGACTTTC. The full variable domain, its missing parts supplied by reference TRBV11-1 and TRBJ2-6, is EAEVAQSPRYKITEKSQAVAFWCDPISGHATLYWYRQILGQGPELLVQFQDESVVDDSQLPKDRFSAERLKGVDSTLKIQPAELGDSAMYLCASSLSSGANVLTFGAGSRLTVL.

V is TRBV9 and J is TRBJ2-3; D gene ambiguous. The CDR3 is 15 amino acids. Germline-derived CDR1 and CDR2 are SGDLS and YYNGEE. Between the trimmed V and J ends, which lost 0 bases and 2 bases, there was a span of 10 bases. CDR3 DNA: TGTGCCAGCAGCGTAGAACCGGCAGACACAGATACGCAGTATTTT. This sequence encodes CASSVEPADTDTQYF.

V gene TRBV10-3 combines with J gene TRBJ2-1, with 7 bases aligning to TRBD2. The V segment lost 1 base and the J segment 1 base; nucleotides outside the gene matches: 7. CDR1 is ENHRY, CDR2 SYGVKD, per germline. The CDR3 length is 17 residues. The CDR3 sequence is CAISEYSGASSYNEQFF. For the CDR3, the DNA is TGTGCCATCAGTGAGTACAGCGGGGCCTCATCCTACAATGAGCAGTTCTTC.

V and J are TRBV5-5 and TRBJ1-1, with a possible D match to TRBD1 (6 bases). Between the trimmed V and J ends, which lost 4 bases and 5 bases, there was a span of 15 bases. CDR1 SGHKS and CDR2 YYEKEE come from the germline V gene (reference sequence). The CDR3 covers 14 residues. The CDR3 bases are TGTGCCAGCAGCGGCAGGGGTCGGGAAACTGAAGCTTTCTTT. Its protein is CASSGRGRETEAFF. The full variable domain, rest sourced from reference TRBV5-5 and TRBJ1-1, is DAGVTQSPTHLIKTRGQQVTLRCSPISGHKSVSWYQQVLGQGPQFIFQYYEKEERGRGNFPDRFSARQFPNYSSELNVNALLLGDSALYLCASSGRGRETEAFFGQGTRLTVV.

The table lists this clone with a count of one. The chain recombines TRBV6-5 with TRBJ2-5; perhaps TRBD2 as D (5 bases). The CDR3 runs 15 residues. Between the trimmed V and J ends, which lost 5 bases and 2 bases, there was a span of 15 bases. Germline CDR1 MNHEY, CDR2 SVGAGI. CDR3 protein: CASSPGEIWQETQYF. CDR3 nucleotide sequence: TGTGCCAGCAGTCCCGGGGAGATCTGGCAAGAGACCCAGTACTTC.

This sequence joins TRBV9 and TRBJ1-1, with D uncertain. Trimming pared 1 base from V and 2 bases from J, leaving 9 bases between. Germline-derived CDR1 and CDR2 are SGDLS and YYNGEE. The CDR3 contains 14 residues. In DNA, the CDR3 is TGTGCCAGCAGCGTATCTGGGAGTAACACTGAAGCTTTCTTT. Its protein product is CASSVSGSNTEAFF.

V is TRBV27 and J is TRBJ2-7, with D uncertain. The CDR3 contains 13 residues. The V gene lost 2 bases and the J gene lost 5 bases, with 10 bases spanning the gap. In germline, CDR1 is MNHEY, CDR2 SMNVEV (reference sequence). The CDR3 protein is CASSLGVFNEQYF. The CDR3, as DNA: TGTGCCAGCAGTTTAGGGGTTTTCAACGAGCAGTACTTC.

This clone was found once. The chain recombines TRBV7-9 with TRBJ2-1, with D perhaps given as TRBD1 or TRBD2 (5 bases each). This CDR3 contains 14 residues. V was cut by 4 bases and J by 10 bases, with 17 bases left in between. CDR1 is SEHNR and CDR2 is FQNEAQ in the germline V gene (reference sequence). The CDR3 protein is CASSSRGSGWEQFF. CDR3 DNA: TGTGCCAGCAGCTCACGGGGCTCAGGCTGGGAGCAGTTCTTC.

V is TRBV7-9 and J is TRBJ2-7; either TRBD1 or TRBD2 may supply D (6 bases each). Germline CDR1 reads SEHNR; CDR2 reads FQNEAQ (reference sequence). The CDR3 has 13 residues. The V end was cut by 5 bases, the J end by 5 bases, with 13 bases between. CDR3 DNA sequence: TGTGCCAGCAGCCGGTGGGGGGCCCACGAGCAGTACTTC. This encodes CASSRWGAHEQYF.